The 30 T cell receptor beta chains presented below share a single source sample, sequenced in a study of blood T cell repertoires in COVID-19. Data came from immunoSEQ multiplex PCR; TCRdb stores just in-frame clones and leaves some out. The sample records about 180,000 clones, around 80% being singletons. Sequencing was performed on PBMCs or T cells enriched from blood (not recorded which). The receptors stem from a man between 60 and 75 years old who had been exposed to COVID-19.

This clone was seen only a few times. The V call is TRBV6-1, the J call TRBJ1-6; TRBD1 matches 9 bases. Germline-derived CDR1 and CDR2 are MNHNS and SASEGT. The V gene end was trimmed by 3 bases and the J gene end by 10 bases; junction bases not matched to a gene: 4. The CDR3 runs to 14 residues. This chain's CDR3 is CASSDRQGESPLHF. In DNA form, the CDR3 reads TGTGCCAGCAGTGATCGACAGGGGGAATCACCCCTCCACTTT.

This chain links TRBV6-5 with TRBJ2-5, with D tentatively TRBD1 (5 bases). CDR1 and CDR2 (germline): MNHEY, SVGAGI. CDR3 length equals 15 residues. The V end was cut by 3 bases, the J end by 5 bases, with 16 bases between. CDR3 nucleotide sequence: TGTGCCAGCAGTTATAGGGGTATGTCTGTGGAGACCCAGTACTTC. Protein: CASSYRGMSVETQYF.

This clone has just one count. This rearrangement joins TRBV9 to TRBJ2-1; a weak D match, TRBD2 (7 bases). Germline CDR1 is SGDLS and CDR2 is YYNGEE. The CDR3 is made up of 15 amino acids. V was shortened by 3 bases and J by 2 bases, with 12 bases between the two germline ends. CDR3 bases: TGTGCCAGCAGCGCGACGGGGGGCCCCTACAATGAGCAGTTCTTC. This codes for CASSATGGPYNEQFF.

V is TRBV27 and J is TRBJ1-2, with a tentative D call TRBD1 (5 bases). The germline CDR1 and CDR2 sequences are MNHEY and SMNVEV (reference sequence). V was trimmed by 3 bases and J by 4 bases, leaving 12 bases between them. The CDR3 loop spans 14 amino acids. The CDR3 protein is CASSFGGRTYGYTF. CDR3 DNA sequence: TGTGCCAGCAGTTTCGGGGGAAGAACCTATGGCTACACCTTC.

J is TRBJ2-1 and V is TRBV19; D might be TRBD2 (6 bases). Germline CDR1 is LNHDA and CDR2 is SQIVND (reference sequence). CDR3 length: 15 residues. The V and J ends lost 7 bases and 2 bases respectively, with 15 bases between them. CDR3 loop: CASNGFAGPYNEQFF. The DNA for the CDR3 is TGTGCCAGTAATGGTTTTGCGGGGCCCTACAATGAGCAGTTCTTC.

This sequence joins TRBV28 and TRBJ2-7; TRBD2 aligns across 11 bases. Germline V gene data show CDR1 as MDHEN and CDR2 as SYDVKM. V gave up 3 bases and J gave up 3 bases; unmatched junction bases: 4. The CDR3 covers 15 residues. The CDR3 region has the DNA TGTGCCAGCAGTTTCTTTGGGACTAGCGGCTACGAGCAGTACTTC. Translating gives CASSFFGTSGYEQYF.

This clone showed up just a few times. The chain recombines TRBV3-1 (or the pseudogene TRBV3-2) with TRBJ2-1, with a weak D call TRBD2 (5 bases). Germline V gene sequence: CDR1 LGHDT, CDR2 YNNKEL (reference sequence). V lost 3 bases and J lost 4, with 10 bases in between. The CDR3 loop spans 14 amino acids. The CDR3 DNA reads TGTGCCAGCAGCCAGTACACTAGTTACAATGAGCAGTTCTTC. This encodes CASSQYTSYNEQFF.

This clone was observed many times. The chain couples TRBV29-1 to TRBJ1-2; 7 bases match TRBD1. Germline assignment: CDR1 SQVTM and CDR2 ANQGSEA. V dropped 0 bases and J dropped 5; count of bases not matched to a gene: 15. The CDR3 length is 17 residues. The CDR3 sequence: CSVEDPVDRQLRYGYTF. The DNA of the CDR3 is TGCAGCGTTGAAGATCCCGTGGACAGGCAATTAAGGTATGGCTACACCTTC.

The rearrangement uses TRBV30 and TRBJ1-2; tentative D call: TRBD1 (6 bases). Trimming removed 3 bases from V and 7 bases from J, with 15 bases in between. This CDR3 has 13 residues. CDR1 is GTSNPN, CDR2 SVGIG, per germline (reference sequence). CDR3 in amino acids: CAWRPGVGGGYTF. The CDR3 coding sequence is TGTGCCTGGAGACCAGGGGTTGGGGGTGGCTACACCTTC. The variable domain in full, with the rest retrieved from reference TRBV30 and TRBJ1-2, is SQTIHQWPATLVQPVGSPLSLECTVEGTSNPNLYWYRQAAGRGLQLLFYSVGIGQISSEVPQNLSASRPQDRQFILSSKKLLLSDSGFYLCAWRPGVGGGYTFGSGTRLTVV.

CDR3 DNA sequence: TGTGCCAGCAGCTTAGGGGGGGACACTGAAGCTTTCTTT. It is translated as CASSLGGDTEAFF. The chain recombines TRBV7-6 with TRBJ1-1; the D gene is possibly TRBD1 (5 bases). The CDR3 consists of 13 residues. V lost 1 base to trimming and J lost 3 bases, with 6 bases between them. Germline V gives CDR1 SGHVS, CDR2 FNYEAQ.

The chain has TRBV19 and TRBJ1-5; unclear D gene. The CDR3 has 15 residues. V lost 8 bases and J 0 bases, leaving 14 bases between the germline ends. The V gene's germline CDR1 is LNHDA and CDR2 SQIVND (reference sequence). The CDR3 sequence: CASADGLYSNQPQHF. CDR3 in DNA: TGTGCCAGTGCGGACGGACTATATAGCAATCAGCCCCAGCATTTT.

This clone was seen only a few times. The V and J genes are TRBV24-1 and TRBJ1-5; 7 bases line up with TRBD1. The CDR3 spans 15 residues. After removal of 5 bases from V and 5 bases from J, the junction contained 8 bases not matched to a gene. Germline CDR1 KGHDR, CDR2 SFDVKD. The CDR3 region has the DNA TGTGCCACCAGTGGCTCTGACAGGGCGCATCAGCCCCAGCATTTT. Translation: CATSGSDRAHQPQHF.

The chain is built from TRBV18 and TRBJ2-7; 7 bases line up with TRBD1. The CDR3 is made up of 15 amino acids. The germline gives CDR1 KGHSH, CDR2 LQKENI. Trimming cost V 3 bases and J 1 base; bases outside gene matches: 6. The CDR3 DNA reads TGTGCCAGCTCACCGGCGACAGGGCTTTCCTACGAGCAGTACTTC. This codes for CASSPATGLSYEQYF.

This chain uses TRBV3-1 (or the pseudogene TRBV3-2) with TRBJ2-2; possible D gene TRBD1, 5 bases. From germline, CDR1 is LGHDT and CDR2 YNNKEL (reference sequence). The CDR3 covers 17 residues. Trimming removed 2 bases at V and 3 bases at J, with 16 bases between. The CDR3, as DNA: TGTGCCAGCAGCCAATTCGGACAAGGGGATTACACCGGGGAGCTGTTTTTT. Protein: CASSQFGQGDYTGELFF.

The V call is TRBV6-5, the J call TRBJ1-5, with 8 bases aligning to TRBD1. The CDR3 loop spans 14 amino acids. CDR1 is MNHEY and CDR2 is SVGAGI in the germline V gene. The J segment lost 1 base and the V segment lost 8 bases, leaving 4 bases of the junction unmatched. Here the CDR3 DNA reads TGTGCCAGCCAACGGACAGGGAGCAATCAGCCCCAGCATTTT. Translation gives CASQRTGSNQPQHF.

J is TRBJ1-2 and V is TRBV7-8; D uncertain. Germline CDR1 SGHVS, CDR2 FQNEAQ. This CDR3 contains 15 residues. Trimming left V 1 base short and J 0 bases short, with 9 bases between. CDR3 protein: CASSLDRLANYGYTF. The CDR3 DNA reads TGTGCCAGCAGCTTAGATCGGTTAGCTAACTATGGCTACACCTTC.

This clone was detected once. This rearrangement joins TRBV30 to TRBJ2-3, with 8 bases identical to TRBD1. CDR3 size: 15 residues. Germline V gene lookup returns CDR1 GTSNPN and CDR2 SVGIG (reference sequence). The V segment lost 0 bases and the J segment 3 bases; nucleotides outside the gene matches: 5. The DNA for the CDR3 is TGTGCCTGGAGTGTACAGGGGGGTTGGACAGATACGCAGTATTTT. Its translation is CAWSVQGGWTDTQYF.

CDR3 in amino acids: CASSGTQHYNEQFF. The CDR3, as DNA: TGTGCCAGCTCCGGGACTCAACACTACAATGAGCAGTTCTTC. The chain joins TRBV9 to TRBJ2-1; D may be TRBD2 (6 bases). The germline gives CDR1 SGDLS, CDR2 YYNGEE. The CDR3 runs to 14 residues. Trimming took off 7 bases at V and 3 bases at J, with 14 bases between the two ends.

This rearrangement joins TRBV5-5 to TRBJ2-2, with a possible D match to TRBD2 (6 bases). V was pared by 0 bases and J by 5 bases, with 11 bases between. CDR3 length equals 15 residues. Looked up from germline, CDR1 is SGHKS and CDR2 is YYEKEE (reference sequence). The DNA of the CDR3 is TGTGCCAGCAGCTTGGGCGGGGTGGTAACCGGGGAGCTGTTTTTT. Its translation is CASSLGGVVTGELFF.

This chain joins TRBV28 and TRBJ2-3; D is possibly TRBD1 (6 bases). Germline lookup yields CDR1 MDHEN and CDR2 SYDVKM. The CDR3 is 14 amino acids. The V end was cut by 6 bases, the J end by 3 bases, with 13 bases between. CDR3 residues: CASSLGQLTDTQYF. The DNA for the CDR3 is TGTGCCAGCAGCTTAGGACAGCTGACAGATACGCAGTATTTT.

The J gene is TRBJ2-7, the V gene TRBV7-2, with 8 bases matching TRBD2. This CDR3 comprises 14 residues. V trimming: 5 bases; J trimming: 3 bases; junction bases outside the gene matches: 6. Germline CDR1 and CDR2: SGHTA and FQGNSA. The CDR3 sequence: CASSQTAGVYEQYF. In DNA, the CDR3 is TGTGCCAGCAGCCAGACAGCGGGAGTCTACGAGCAGTACTTC.

The chain joins TRBV28 to TRBJ2-7; a possible D gene is TRBD1 (5 bases). The CDR3 has 16 amino acids. V was clipped by 7 bases and J by 1 base, with 20 bases between them. Germline V gene data show CDR1 as MDHEN and CDR2 as SYDVKM. The DNA of the CDR3 is TGTGCCAGCACCATCCTCAGGGCGGATTTGTCCTACGAGCAGTACTTC. Translation gives CASTILRADLSYEQYF.

Worth noting for this clone: Other DNA sequences within the sample encode an identical CDR3. The chain combines TRBV11-2 with TRBJ2-7; 8 positions agree with TRBD1. There are 15 residues in the CDR3. V trimming: 1 base; J trimming: 4 bases; junction bases outside the gene matches: 6. Germline V gene lookup returns CDR1 SGHAT and CDR2 FQNNGV. This chain's CDR3 is CASSLVGQGSYEQYF. The CDR3 DNA sequence: TGTGCCAGCAGCTTAGTTGGACAGGGATCTTACGAGCAGTACTTC.

The CDR3: CASRLAGLGPQYF. CDR3 in DNA: TGTGCCAGCAGACTAGCGGGGTTAGGTCCGCAGTATTTT. This chain joins TRBV27 and TRBJ2-3; 10 bases line up with TRBD2. In germline, CDR1 is MNHEY, CDR2 SMNVEV (reference sequence). The CDR3 is 13 amino acids. V lost 6 bases and J lost 10; bases outside the gene matches: 7.

This clone was picked up one time. The V call is TRBV29-1, the J call TRBJ1-1; 11 nucleotides agree with TRBD1. The CDR3 is 18 amino acids. Unmatched junction bases numbered 13, after V lost 3 bases and J lost 1 base. Germline CDR1 and CDR2: SQVTM and ANQGSEA. CDR3 residues: CSVDLLRDRGIWNTEAFF. CDR3 in DNA: TGCAGCGTTGACCTACTCCGGGACAGGGGGATATGGAACACTGAAGCTTTCTTT.

The genes are TRBV5-1 and TRBJ1-2, with 7 bases that match TRBD1. V gave up 4 bases and J gave up 6 bases; unmatched junction bases: 3. Germline V gene sequence: CDR1 SGHRS, CDR2 YFSETQ. The CDR3 totals 12 residues. The CDR3 protein is CASSHDRDGYTF. In DNA form, the CDR3 reads TGCGCCAGCAGCCACGACAGGGATGGCTACACCTTC.

DNA of the CDR3: TGTGCCAGCACCGACAGGGGTTTGACCACTGAAGCTTTCTTT. Translated: CASTDRGLTTEAFF. This chain connects TRBV27 to TRBJ1-1, with TRBD1 matching over 8 bases. Germline CDR1 reads MNHEY; CDR2 reads SMNVEV (reference sequence). J lost 4 bases, V lost 7 bases, and 8 bases had no gene match. This CDR3 comprises 14 residues.

V and J are TRBV5-4 and TRBJ2-1, with D possibly matching TRBD2 (6 bases). The germline CDR1 and CDR2 sequences are SGHNT and YYREEE (reference sequence). The ends were cut back, 1 base at V and 0 bases at J, with 14 bases in the middle. The CDR3 sequence is 17 residues long. CDR3 coding DNA: TGTGCCAGCAGCTTGACCCCTACTAGCAGCTCCTACAATGAGCAGTTCTTC. As protein: CASSLTPTSSSYNEQFF.

The chain links TRBV19 to TRBJ2-7; no definite D call. Germline values: CDR1 LNHDA, CDR2 SQIVND (reference sequence). This CDR3 has 11 residues. Trimming cost V 3 bases and J 4 bases, with 4 bases left between them. CDR3 sequence: CASSIGYEQYF. In DNA form, the CDR3 reads TGTGCCAGTAGTATCGGGTACGAGCAGTACTTC.

This clone occurred once. This chain links TRBV3-1 (or the pseudogene TRBV3-2) with TRBJ1-4; tentatively, D is TRBD1 (6 bases). Trimming took off 4 bases at V and 8 bases at J, with 14 bases between the two ends. The CDR3 totals 14 residues. Germline-derived CDR1 and CDR2 are LGHDT and YNNKEL (reference sequence). The CDR3 sequence: CASSPRRGREKLFF. In DNA form, the CDR3 reads TGTGCCAGCAGCCCTCGCAGGGGTCGAGAAAAACTGTTTTTT.